This T cell receptor (beta chain) was documented in a study of CD8 T cells in Susac syndrome. Purification of the CD8+ and CD4+ T cells relied on negative isolation, and TEMRA cells underwent FACS enrichment. This clonotype has only a few counts. RNA in amounts of roughly 0.45 to 1 ug was reverse transcribed with random hexamers. In TCRdb, the immunoSEQ multiplex PCR reads were re-called with MiXCR into one record per CDR3 protein. Among fewer than 35,000 distinct CDR3 sequences, 85% to 95% were seen once, and the ten largest hold about 0.27%. CDR3 length equals 16 residues. The germline gives CDR1 MNHEY, CDR2 SVGEGT. V lost 0 bases, J lost 0 bases, and 9 bases lay in between.

V is TRBV6-2 or TRBV6-3 and J is TRBJ2-1; maybe TRBD1 (6 bases). Specimen: CD8+ T cells from PBMCs. This TCR was sampled from a human donor in good health. The CDR3 here is CASSYSTGSSYNEQFF. Here the CDR3 DNA reads TGTGCCAGCAGTTACTCGACAGGAAGCTCCTACAATGAGCAGTTCTTC.